This passage covers 28 T cell receptor beta chains from one sample sequenced in a study of blood T cell repertoires in COVID-19. Profiling relied on immunoSEQ multiplex PCR, and the TCRdb table lists in-frame clones only, not all of them. Altogether hundreds of thousands of clones are present, approximately 82% being singletons, with the ten largest covering around 1.9%. The source material was peripheral blood. The receptors here all came from a woman of 80 years or more with acute or convalescent COVID-19.

This sequence joins TRBV5-4 and TRBJ2-2; 7 nucleotides agree with TRBD2. This CDR3 comprises 14 residues. CDR1 and CDR2 (germline): SGHNT, YYREEE (reference sequence). The junction had 4 bases not matched to a gene; V was cut back by 4 bases and J by 4 bases. The CDR3 spells CASSQSSGTGELFF. The DNA of the CDR3 is TGTGCCAGCAGCCAATCTAGCGGCACCGGGGAGCTGTTTTTT.

J is TRBJ2-2 and V is TRBV6-6; perhaps TRBD2 as D (6 bases). Germline CDR1 MNHNY, CDR2 SVGAGI (reference sequence). The CDR3 consists of 16 residues. Trimming removed 4 bases from V and 1 base from J, with 13 bases in between. The CDR3 nucleotides are TGTGCCAGCAGTTTGTTGTTAGCGGTGAACACCGGGGAGCTGTTTTTT. Residues: CASSLLLAVNTGELFF.

The rearrangement links TRBV29-1 to TRBJ1-1; D remains ambiguous. Trimming stripped 3 bases from V and 1 base from J, with 9 bases between. Germline values: CDR1 SQVTM, CDR2 ANQGSEA. This CDR3 contains 13 residues. CDR3 residues: CSVDVQKNTEAFF. The CDR3 region has the DNA TGCAGCGTTGATGTACAGAAGAACACTGAAGCTTTCTTT. Using reference TRBV29-1 and TRBJ1-1 for the parts outside the CDR3, the full variable domain is SAVISQKPSRDICQRGTSLTIQCQVDSQVTMMFWYRQQPGQSLTLIATANQGSEATYESGFVIDKFPISRPNLTFSTLTVSNMSPEDSSIYLCSVDVQKNTEAFFGQGTRLTVV.

There are a few counts of this clone. The chain has TRBV5-6 and TRBJ2-1; the D gene is possibly TRBD2 (6 bases). CDR1 and CDR2 (germline): SGHDT, YYEEEE. Trimming left V 6 bases short and J 4 bases short, with 17 bases between. CDR3 length: 15 residues. The CDR3 nucleotides read TGTGCCAGCACCCTAAGCGTGGGGGGTTACAATGAGCAGTTCTTC. Translating it yields CASTLSVGGYNEQFF.

The chain joins TRBV7-2 to TRBJ2-7; 7 nucleotides align to TRBD1. The V gene's germline CDR1 is SGHTA and CDR2 FQGNSA. With 3 bases clipped from V and 2 bases from J, the junction kept 4 bases outside the gene matches. The CDR3 covers 14 residues. CDR3 sequence (DNA): TGTGCCAGCAGCTTTGGACAGGTAGCCTACGAGCAGTACTTC. It yields the protein CASSFGQVAYEQYF.

The chain uses TRBV9 and TRBJ1-3; 8 bases are a match to TRBD1. CDR3 size: 15 residues. V shed 2 bases and J 2 bases; nucleotides not matched to a gene: 3. Germline V gene data show CDR1 as SGDLS and CDR2 as YYNGEE. The DNA for the CDR3 is TGTGCCAGCAGCGTCGACAGGGGAACTGGAAACACCATATATTTT. Its protein is CASSVDRGTGNTIYF.

The chain is built from TRBV2 and TRBJ2-7; 13 bases match TRBD2. CDR1 and CDR2 (germline): SNHLY, FYNNEI. The CDR3 covers 15 residues. The junction had 6 bases not matched to a gene; V was cut back by 5 bases and J by 5 bases. CDR3 DNA sequence: TGTGCCAGCAGTAGAGGACTAGCGGGAGCAAACGAGCAGTACTTC. Its protein is CASSRGLAGANEQYF.

V is TRBV19 and J is TRBJ1-4; TRBD1 might be the D (6 bases). Germline V lookup: CDR1 LNHDA, CDR2 SQIVND (reference sequence). The ends were cut back, 7 bases at V and 6 bases at J, with 18 bases in the middle. The CDR3 totals 15 residues. CDR3 sequence (DNA): TGTGCCAGTACCAAAACCAACAGGGTCGATGAAAAACTGTTTTTT. Protein sequence: CASTKTNRVDEKLFF.

The rearrangement joins TRBV7-9 to TRBJ2-7, with TRBD2 matching 9 bases. V shed 2 bases and J 7 bases; nucleotides not matched to a gene: 12. The CDR3 is 16 residues long. Germline V CDR1 and CDR2: SEHNR, FQNEAQ (reference sequence). In nucleotides, the CDR3 is TGTGCCAGCAGCTTATCGGGTAGCGGGAGTGTGGGTGAGCAGTACTTC. The encoded protein is CASSLSGSGSVGEQYF.

This chain connects TRBV14 to TRBJ2-1; D gene unclear. With 5 bases removed from V and 4 bases from J, the gap between germline ends came to 12 bases. CDR3 size: 14 residues. Germline values: CDR1 SGHDN, CDR2 FVKESK. The CDR3 DNA is TGTGCCAGCAGCTTAAGCCCACTTTACAATGAGCAGTTCTTC. It codes for CASSLSPLYNEQFF.

The genes are TRBV6-5 and TRBJ2-7; D might be TRBD1 (7 bases). Germline V gene sequence: CDR1 MNHEY, CDR2 SVGAGI. The CDR3 is 13 amino acids. V was shortened by 6 bases and J by 6 bases, with 15 bases between the two germline ends. The DNA for the CDR3 is TGTGCCAGCAGGGCCCAGGGGGGCGGCGAGCAGTACTTC. Its protein product is CASRAQGGGEQYF.

The V gene is TRBV28, the J gene TRBJ2-7; the D gene is possibly TRBD1 (5 bases). Germline V lookup: CDR1 MDHEN, CDR2 SYDVKM. The CDR3 covers 13 residues. Trimming left V 6 bases short and J 2 bases short, with 11 bases between. The CDR3 is CASRRGLTYEQYF. DNA for the CDR3: TGTGCCAGCAGAAGGGGCCTGACCTACGAGCAGTACTTC.

This clone has just a few counts. The chain is built from TRBV5-4 and TRBJ2-7, with 9 bases that match TRBD1. Germline lookup yields CDR1 SGHNT and CDR2 YYREEE (reference sequence). CDR3 length: 15 residues. J lost 5 bases, V lost 0 bases, and 6 bases had no gene match. CDR3 DNA sequence: TGTGCCAGCAGCTTGGTGGCACAGGGGGCAAACGAGCAGTACTTC. Its protein product is CASSLVAQGANEQYF.

The chain links TRBV5-1 to TRBJ2-1, with D possibly matching TRBD2 (5 bases). This CDR3 spans 15 amino acids. V lost 4 bases to trimming and J lost 3 bases, with 14 bases between them. In germline, CDR1 is SGHRS, CDR2 YFSETQ. In nucleotides, the CDR3 is TGCGCCAGCAGCCTGGTTCCAGGACTCTACAATGAGCAGTTCTTC. This codes for CASSLVPGLYNEQFF.

This clone was counted once. This chain joins TRBV7-2 and TRBJ1-2; D remains unclear. The CDR3 loop spans 14 amino acids. Germline V gene lookup returns CDR1 SGHTA and CDR2 FQGNSA. V gave up 5 bases and J gave up 8 bases, with 18 bases separating them. The CDR3 here is CASSPMVGSEGYTF. CDR3 DNA: TGTGCCAGCAGCCCTATGGTGGGCTCCGAGGGCTACACCTTC.

The rearrangement links TRBV18 to TRBJ2-1; TRBD1 might be the D (5 bases). Looked up from germline, CDR1 is KGHSH and CDR2 is LQKENI. The CDR3 loop spans 12 amino acids. Trimming pared 6 bases from V and 7 bases from J, leaving 10 bases between. In DNA form, the CDR3 reads TGTGCCAGCTCGCAAGCAGGGAATGAGCAGTTCTTC. Translating it yields CASSQAGNEQFF.

This clone was recorded a few times. The gene calls are TRBV7-2 and TRBJ2-1; 10 bases line up with TRBD2. Trimming at V came to 3 bases and at J to 1 base, leaving 9 bases not matched to a gene. Germline CDR1 and CDR2: SGHTA and FQGNSA. The CDR3 consists of 18 residues. The CDR3 DNA follows: TGTGCCAGCAGCTTGGGGTGGGCTAGCGGGGGTTCCTACAATGAGCAGTTCTTC. It encodes CASSLGWASGGSYNEQFF.

The chain has TRBV5-1 and TRBJ1-1; the match to TRBD1 covers 7 bases. The CDR3 is 11 amino acids. Unmatched junction bases numbered 6, after V lost 4 bases and J lost 12 bases. Germline V gene sequence: CDR1 SGHRS, CDR2 YFSETQ. The CDR3 region is CASSRDRETFF. DNA of the CDR3: TGCGCCAGCAGCCGTGACAGGGAAACTTTCTTT.

The rearrangement uses TRBV25-1 and TRBJ1-2; TRBD1 aligns across 9 bases. In germline, CDR1 is MGHDK, CDR2 SYGVNS. CDR3 length equals 12 residues. Trimming cost V 9 bases and J 6 bases; bases outside gene matches: 5. The CDR3 here is CASRDRADGYTF. DNA for the CDR3: TGTGCCAGTAGGGACAGGGCAGATGGCTACACCTTC.

This clone was counted a single time. J is TRBJ2-7 and V is TRBV5-4; TRBD1 is a possible D gene (7 bases). This CDR3 contains 14 residues. V dropped 2 bases and J dropped 4 bases, with 13 bases sitting between them. CDR1 SGHNT and CDR2 YYREEE come from the germline V gene (reference sequence). In nucleotides, the CDR3 is TGTGCCAGCAGCTTATCGACAGGGACTTACGAGCAGTACTTC. Translated, it gives CASSLSTGTYEQYF.

This chain connects TRBV29-1 to TRBJ2-1; TRBD2 is a possible D gene (7 bases). The length of the CDR3 is 14 residues. The V gene's germline CDR1 is SQVTM and CDR2 ANQGSEA. The V and J ends lost 7 bases and 8 bases respectively, with 21 bases between them. This CDR3 reads CSAWESRGADEQFF. The CDR3 region has the DNA TGCAGCGCCTGGGAAAGTCGGGGGGCGGATGAGCAGTTCTTC.

CDR3: CASSQDRGYTF. The CDR3 DNA follows: TGTGCCAGCAGCCAAGACCGGGGCTACACCTTC. This chain joins TRBV3-1 (or the pseudogene TRBV3-2) and TRBJ1-2; D not certain. V lost 0 bases and J 8 bases, leaving 4 bases between the germline ends. Germline V CDR1 and CDR2: LGHDT, YNNKEL (reference sequence). CDR3 size: 11 residues.

The CDR3 region has the DNA TGCGCCAGCAGTCACCCCCAGGACAGGTGGGGCACAGATACGCAGTATTTT. Amino acids: CASSHPQDRWGTDTQYF. The chain employs TRBV23-1 and TRBJ2-3; the match to TRBD1 covers 7 bases. TRBV23-1 is an ORF, with its function uncertain. J gave up 1 base and V 3 bases, and 10 bases lay outside the gene matches. The CDR3 has 17 amino acids.

The chain couples TRBV3-1 (or the pseudogene TRBV3-2) to TRBJ2-1, with D perhaps TRBD2 (5 bases). The CDR3 covers 13 residues. Germline CDR1 LGHDT, CDR2 YNNKEL (reference sequence). Trimming took 6 bases from V and 10 from J, leaving 16 bases between them. CDR3 DNA sequence: TGTGCCAGCAGTCTCGACTCGAAGCGGGAGCAGTTCTTC. This codes for CASSLDSKREQFF.

CDR3 DNA: TGTGCCAGCAGGCGGGACCGCCCAACTAATGAAAAACTGTTTTTT. This sequence encodes CASRRDRPTNEKLFF. The chain is built from TRBV6-5 and TRBJ1-4; TRBD1 is a possible D gene (5 bases). This CDR3 spans 15 amino acids. The ends were cut back, 6 bases at V and 0 bases at J, with 11 bases in the middle. Germline loops: CDR1 MNHEY, CDR2 SVGAGI.

The chain combines TRBV2 with TRBJ2-3, with TRBD2 identical over 12 bases. The CDR3 runs 14 residues. The V gene's germline CDR1 is SNHLY and CDR2 FYNNEI. The ends lost 5 bases at V and 5 bases at J; junction bases unmatched: 2. CDR3 loop: CASSLTSGRDTQYF. The CDR3 nucleotides are TGTGCCAGCAGTTTGACTAGCGGGAGAGATACGCAGTATTTT.

The chain employs TRBV3-1 (or the pseudogene TRBV3-2) and TRBJ1-4; 7 bases are a match to TRBD1. The V segment lost 2 bases and the J segment 7 bases; nucleotides outside the gene matches: 19. This CDR3 has 19 residues. CDR1 is LGHDT and CDR2 is YNNKEL in the germline V gene (reference sequence). CDR3 sequence (DNA): TGTGCCAGCAGCCAACAGAGGGGGCGCTTACCAAATTCAGGTGAAAAACTGTTTTTT. This codes for CASSQQRGRLPNSGEKLFF.

The genes are TRBV25-1 and TRBJ2-1; maybe TRBD2 (5 bases). Germline V gene data show CDR1 as MGHDK and CDR2 as SYGVNS. The CDR3 totals 14 residues. V lost 5 bases, J lost 14 bases, and 22 bases lay in between. CDR3 region: CASSLQRGGPAKFF. The CDR3 DNA is TGTGCCAGCAGTCTACAACGTGGCGGGCCCGCCAAGTTCTTC.